One sample yielded the 23 T cell receptor beta chains listed below, sequenced in a study of identifying expanded T cells in peripheral blood. Sequencing used immunoSEQ multiplex PCR; TCRdb keeps in-frame clones, though not all of them. The table shows under 95,000 clones, with about 89% occurring only once. The sample taken for sequencing was blood. The receptors here all came from a person aged 18-70 years in good health.

The rearrangement links TRBV7-8 to TRBJ2-7, with D maybe TRBD2 (5 bases). Trimming removed 5 bases from V and 2 bases from J, with 7 bases in between. The CDR3 length is 12 residues. The germline gives CDR1 SGHVS, CDR2 FQNEAQ. The CDR3 sequence is CASSQLAYEQYF. In DNA, the CDR3 is TGTGCCAGCAGCCAACTAGCCTACGAGCAGTACTTC.

V gene TRBV27 combines with J gene TRBJ1-1, with D tentatively TRBD1 (5 bases). V was shortened by 0 bases and J by 6 bases, with 11 bases between the two germline ends. Per germline, CDR1 MNHEY and CDR2 SMNVEV (reference sequence). CDR3 length equals 14 residues. CDR3 amino acids: CASSLSRVTAEAFF. As DNA, the CDR3 is TGTGCCAGCAGTTTATCCAGGGTAACGGCTGAAGCTTTCTTT.

The gene calls are TRBV7-2 and TRBJ2-3; D gene ambiguous. CDR3 length: 14 amino acids. CDR1 SGHTA and CDR2 FQGNSA come from the germline V gene. V gave up 2 bases and J gave up 6 bases, with 12 bases separating them. CDR3 bases: TGTGCCAGCAGCTTATGGTCGGCAGGTGATACGCAGTATTTT. Residues: CASSLWSAGDTQYF.

This rearrangement joins TRBV2 to TRBJ2-3, with TRBD1 matching over 11 bases. Unmatched junction bases numbered 1, after V lost 1 base and J lost 1 base. The germline V gene has CDR1 SNHLY and CDR2 FYNNEI. This CDR3 has 16 residues. The DNA for the CDR3 is TGTGCCAGCAGTGAAGAGGGACAGGGGGGCACAGATACGCAGTATTTT. Protein product: CASSEEGQGGTDTQYF.

The rearrangement joins TRBV11-3 to TRBJ2-3; D is ambiguous. CDR3 size: 13 residues. Germline CDR1 and CDR2: SGHNT and YENEEA. V was trimmed by 0 bases and J by 2 bases, leaving 3 bases between them. CDR3 in DNA: TGTGCCAGCAGCTTAGATTCCACAGATACGCAGTATTTT. Translation gives CASSLDSTDTQYF.

The chain recombines TRBV28 with TRBJ2-7; 9 bases are a match to TRBD1. The CDR3 is 14 residues long. Germline V gives CDR1 MDHEN, CDR2 SYDVKM. Trimming took 6 bases from V and 1 from J; bases not matched to a gene: 4. The CDR3 region has the DNA TGTGCCAGCAGGTGGACAGGGGAATCCTACGAGCAGTACTTC. Its translation is CASRWTGESYEQYF.

The J gene is TRBJ1-1, the V gene TRBV27; D is perhaps TRBD1 (6 bases). The CDR3 has 16 residues. Germline V gene sequence: CDR1 MNHEY, CDR2 SMNVEV (reference sequence). Trimming took off 5 bases at V and 7 bases at J, with 23 bases between the two ends. The CDR3 nucleotides are TGTGCCAGCAGTCCCACCCGGGGGGGGGCAATAGTTGAAGCTTTCTTT. This gives the protein CASSPTRGGAIVEAFF.

CDR3 loop: CASSWTETQYF. CDR3 coding DNA: TGTGCCAGCAGTTGGACGGAGACCCAGTACTTC. J is TRBJ2-5 and V is TRBV28; D is unresolved. Germline CDR1 MDHEN, CDR2 SYDVKM. The CDR3 consists of 11 residues. The V and J ends lost 4 bases and 5 bases respectively, with 5 bases between them.

With regard to this clone: Different DNA sequences within this sample yield the same CDR3. The chain combines TRBV6-5 with TRBJ2-5; D ambiguous. This CDR3 has 13 residues. CDR1 MNHEY and CDR2 SVGAGI come from the germline V gene. Trimming took 3 bases from V and 4 from J, leaving 9 bases between them. The CDR3: CASSYSDGETQYF. CDR3 nucleotide sequence: TGTGCCAGCAGTTATTCGGACGGAGAGACCCAGTACTTC.

The rearrangement links TRBV6-6 to TRBJ2-2, with D maybe TRBD1 (5 bases). Germline V gene sequence: CDR1 MNHNY, CDR2 SVGAGI (reference sequence). V gave up 8 bases and J gave up 2 bases, with 15 bases separating them. The CDR3 covers 15 residues. The CDR3 sequence: CASLPDSANTGELFF. Here the CDR3 DNA reads TGTGCCAGCCTCCCCGACAGCGCAAACACCGGGGAGCTGTTTTTT.

The chain employs TRBV27 and TRBJ1-6; D may be TRBD1 (6 bases). V lost 5 bases and J lost 8, with 16 bases in between. The germline gives CDR1 MNHEY, CDR2 SMNVEV (reference sequence). The CDR3 runs 15 residues. The CDR3 is CASSPGTILHSPLHF. The CDR3 DNA follows: TGTGCCAGCAGTCCTGGGACAATTCTGCATTCACCCCTCCACTTT.

The chain links TRBV7-8 to TRBJ2-5; a possible D gene is TRBD1 (6 bases). V lost 0 bases to trimming and J lost 4 bases, with 6 bases between them. The CDR3 is 13 amino acids. Germline-derived CDR1 and CDR2 are SGHVS and FQNEAQ. In nucleotides, the CDR3 is TGTGCCAGCAGCTTAGCGGGGGCAGAGACCCAGTACTTC. Amino acid sequence: CASSLAGAETQYF. Filled out from reference TRBV7-8 and TRBJ2-5, the complete variable domain reads GAGVSQSPRYKVAKRGQDVALRCDPISGHVSLFWYQQALGQGPEFLTYFQNEAQLDKSGLPSDRFFAERPEGSVSTLKIQRTQQEDSAVYLCASSLAGAETQYFGPGTRLLVL.

The chain couples TRBV28 to TRBJ1-2, with D possibly TRBD1 on 5 matching bases. Trimming removed 5 bases from V and 10 bases from J, with 17 bases in between. The V gene's germline CDR1 is MDHEN and CDR2 SYDVKM. The CDR3 loop spans 13 amino acids. CDR3 in DNA: TGTGCCAGCAGTACCCCCCAGGCAGGGCTCTACACCTTC. Translation: CASSTPQAGLYTF.

V gene TRBV28 combines with J gene TRBJ2-6, with D maybe TRBD1 (6 bases). V lost 6 bases to trimming and J lost 1 base, with 22 bases between them. The CDR3 has 19 residues. Looked up from germline, CDR1 is MDHEN and CDR2 is SYDVKM. Here the CDR3 reads CASSKFWGGQTSGANVLTF. The CDR3 nucleotides are TGTGCCAGCAGCAAGTTTTGGGGTGGACAGACTTCTGGGGCCAACGTCCTGACTTTC.

This chain links TRBV7-2 with TRBJ1-2, with 9 bases identical to TRBD1. This CDR3 contains 14 residues. Trimming cost V 4 bases and J 10 bases; bases outside gene matches: 10. In germline, CDR1 is SGHTA, CDR2 FQGNSA. The CDR3 DNA follows: TGTGCCAGCAGCTCTACCGGGACAGGGACTGCCTACACCTTC. Translated: CASSSTGTGTAYTF.

The chain employs TRBV19 and TRBJ2-3; TRBD2 agrees at 10 bases. From germline, CDR1 is LNHDA and CDR2 SQIVND (reference sequence). CDR3 length: 14 residues. The ends lost 6 bases at V and 4 bases at J; junction bases unmatched: 4. The CDR3 DNA reads as TGTGCCAGTAGAGACCTAGCGGGAGCAGATACGCAGTATTTT. It yields the protein CASRDLAGADTQYF.

The rearrangement links TRBV14 to TRBJ1-2; 11 bases match TRBD1. Trimming cost V 6 bases and J 4 bases; bases outside gene matches: 4. CDR3 length equals 14 residues. From germline, CDR1 is SGHDN and CDR2 FVKESK. CDR3 sequence (DNA): TGTGCCAGCAGTCCCGGGACAGGGGGCTATGGCTACACCTTC. This codes for CASSPGTGGYGYTF.

The V and J genes are TRBV19 and TRBJ1-5, with 8 positions matching TRBD1. This CDR3 comprises 17 residues. V lost 4 bases, J lost 0 bases, and 8 bases stayed unmatched. Germline V gene data show CDR1 as LNHDA and CDR2 as SQIVND (reference sequence). CDR3 in DNA: TGTGCCAGTAGTAGGATTCAGGGGGCCGATAGCAATCAGCCCCAGCATTTT. As protein: CASSRIQGADSNQPQHF. Drawing the rest from reference TRBV19 and TRBJ1-5, the complete variable domain is DGGITQSPKYLFRKEGQNVTLSCEQNLNHDAMYWYRQDPGQGLRLIYYSQIVNDFQKGDIAEGYSVSREKKESFPLTVTSAQKNPTAFYLCASSRIQGADSNQPQHFGDGTRLSIL.

The rearrangement joins TRBV5-1 to TRBJ2-1; possible D gene TRBD2, 6 bases. The CDR3 spans 17 residues. With 4 bases removed from V and 0 bases from J, the gap between germline ends came to 17 bases. CDR1 is SGHRS and CDR2 is YFSETQ in the germline V gene. The CDR3 sequence: CASSKGRGTSSYNEQFF. The CDR3 DNA follows: TGCGCCAGCAGCAAGGGACGGGGGACCAGCTCCTACAATGAGCAGTTCTTC. Based on the CDR3 plus reference TRBV5-1 and TRBJ2-1, the full variable domain is KAGVTQTPRYLIKTRGQQVTLSCSPISGHRSVSWYQQTPGQGLQFLFEYFSETQRNKGNFPGRFSGRQFSNSRSEMNVSTLELGDSALYLCASSKGRGTSSYNEQFFGPGTRLTVL.

V and J are TRBV18 and TRBJ1-1; D not certain. The CDR3 is 13 residues long. Germline CDR1 reads KGHSH; CDR2 reads LQKENI. Trimming pared 3 bases from V and 8 bases from J, leaving 13 bases between. The CDR3 coding sequence is TGTGCCAGCTCACCCGTGGAGGGAATGGAAGCTTTCTTT. Protein: CASSPVEGMEAFF.

V and J are TRBV13 and TRBJ2-5; 7 bases align to TRBD2. Trimming at V came to 4 bases and at J to 3 bases, leaving 8 bases not matched to a gene. CDR1 is PRHDT, CDR2 FYEKMQ, per germline (reference sequence). This CDR3 comprises 15 residues. CDR3 loop: CASSSTLSGKETQYF. CDR3 in DNA: TGTGCCAGCAGCTCTACTTTAAGCGGGAAAGAGACCCAGTACTTC. The full variable domain, completed using reference TRBV13 and TRBJ2-5, is AAGVIQSPRHLIKEKRETATLKCYPIPRHDTVYWYQQGPGQDPQFLISFYEKMQSDKGSIPDRFSAQQFSDYHSELNMSSLELGDSALYFCASSSTLSGKETQYFGPGTRLLVL.

The J gene is TRBJ2-3, the V gene TRBV5-1; D is uncertain. This CDR3 is 15 amino acids long. Trimming took off 1 base at V and 4 bases at J, with 13 bases between the two ends. CDR1 and CDR2 from the germline V gene are SGHRS and YFSETQ. The CDR3 coding sequence is TGCGCCAGCAGCTTGCTTAAGGGTTCGGCAGATACGCAGTATTTT. Translation gives CASSLLKGSADTQYF.

The rearrangement links TRBV15 to TRBJ2-2; possibly TRBD1 for D (5 bases). This CDR3 comprises 18 residues. Germline CDR1 reads LNHNV; CDR2 reads YYDKDF (reference sequence). The V end lost 1 base, the J end lost 6 bases, and 21 bases lay between the germline ends. The CDR3: CATSRVRITTGDSGELFF. The CDR3 DNA sequence: TGTGCCACCAGCAGAGTCCGAATTACTACAGGTGATTCCGGGGAGCTGTTTTTT. Full variable domain (remainder filled in from reference TRBV15 and TRBJ2-2): DAMVIQNPRYQVTQFGKPVTLSCSQTLNHNVMYWYQQKSSQAPKLLFHYYDKDFNNEADTPDNFQSRRPNTSFCFLDIRSPGLGDTAMYLCATSRVRITTGDSGELFFGEGSRLTVL.